This T cell receptor (beta chain) was observed in a study of CD8 T cells in ankylosing spondylitis. As regards this clonotype: The antigen remains unidentified.

Germline V CDR1 and CDR2: SGDLS, YYNGEE. The CDR3 has 15 amino acids. After removal of 0 bases from V and 8 bases from J, the junction contained 6 bases not matched to a gene. For TCR beta, libraries came from quantitative 5'-RACE with molecular barcodes. MiXCR was run by TCRdb on the 5' RACE reads, yielding one entry per CDR3 protein. Here the sample spans about 360,000 distinct CDR3 sequences, 20% to 25% being singletons. Study observations and caveats: A motif in TCR beta, a set of seven to nine highly homologous variants, appeared characteristic of ankylosing spondylitis blood. Reportedly, matched ankylosing spondylitis synovial fluid was significantly enriched for disease-linked clones. CD8+ disease-linked clones were present at relatively low frequencies in blood.

This receptor was identified in a male donor with ankylosing spondylitis or in good health (not recorded which). Material: blood, either unsorted or a sorted T cell fraction (not recorded which). The V and J genes are TRBV9 and TRBJ2-1; the match to TRBD2 covers 9 bases. This chain's CDR3 is CASSVGGGAFDEQFF. DNA of the CDR3: TGTGCCAGCAGCGTAGGCGGGGGGGCCTTCGATGAGCAGTTCTTC.